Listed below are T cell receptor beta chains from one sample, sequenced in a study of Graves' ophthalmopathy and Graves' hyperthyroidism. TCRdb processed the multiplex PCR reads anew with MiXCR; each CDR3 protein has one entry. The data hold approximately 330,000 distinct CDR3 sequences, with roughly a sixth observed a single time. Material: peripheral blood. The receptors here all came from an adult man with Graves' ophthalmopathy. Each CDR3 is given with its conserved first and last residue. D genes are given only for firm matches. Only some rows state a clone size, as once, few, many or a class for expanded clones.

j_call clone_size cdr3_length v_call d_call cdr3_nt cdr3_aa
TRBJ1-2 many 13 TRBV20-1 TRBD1 TGCAGTGCCAAAGGGACAGGGAACTATGGCTACACCTTC CSAKGTGNYGYTF
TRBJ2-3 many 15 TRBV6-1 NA TGTGCCAGCAGTGAAGCGGTAGCGGGCACAGATACGCAGTATTTT CASSEAVAGTDTQYF
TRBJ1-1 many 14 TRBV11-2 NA TGTGCCAGCAGTCTAACCCGAACTAACACTGAAGCTTTCTTT CASSLTRTNTEAFF
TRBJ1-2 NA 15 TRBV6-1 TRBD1 TGTGCCAGCAGTGAAGCTCGGACAGGGCTGGATGGCTACACCTTT CASSEARTGLDGYTF
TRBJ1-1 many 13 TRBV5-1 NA TGCGCCAGCAGCTTGGCAGCAAACACTGAAGCTTTCTTT CASSLAANTEAFF
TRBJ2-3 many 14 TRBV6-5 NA TGTGCCAGCAGTTACTCCCATAGAGCAGATACGCAGTATTTT CASSYSHRADTQYF
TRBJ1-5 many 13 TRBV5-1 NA TGCGCCAGCAGCATAGACAGCAATCAGCCCCAGCATTTT CASSIDSNQPQHF
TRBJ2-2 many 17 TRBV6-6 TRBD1 TGTGCCAGCAGTTACACCGGACAGGGGGCAAATACCGGGGAGCTGTTTTTT CASSYTGQGANTGELFF
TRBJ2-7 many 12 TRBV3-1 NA TGTGCCAGCAGCGGACGGGGTGGCGAGCAGTACTTC CASSGRGGEQYF
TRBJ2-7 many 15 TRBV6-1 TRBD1 TGTGCCAGCAGCAGACAGGGGTCTTCCCCTTACGAGCAGTACTTC CASSRQGSSPYEQYF
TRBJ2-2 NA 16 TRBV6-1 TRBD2 TGTGCCAGCTCCGGGACTAGCGGGGGAGACACCTGGGAGCTGTTTTTT CASSGTSGGDTWELFF
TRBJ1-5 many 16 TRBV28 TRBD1 TGTGCCAGCAGTGAAGAACAGGGGCGTCGCAATCAGCCCCAGCATTTT CASSEEQGRRNQPQHF
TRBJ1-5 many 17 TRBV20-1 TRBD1 TGCAGTGCTAGAGGTAGACAGGGGTCCCCTTTGAATCAGCCCCAGCATTTT CSARGRQGSPLNQPQHF
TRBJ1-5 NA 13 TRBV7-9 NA TGTGCCAGCAGCACGCAGGAGGGTCAGCCCCAGCATTTT CASSTQEGQPQHF
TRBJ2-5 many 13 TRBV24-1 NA TGTGCCACCAGTGATCCTGCTCAAGAGACCCAGTACTTC CATSDPAQETQYF
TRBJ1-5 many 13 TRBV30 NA TGTGCCTGGAGTCCGGGTTACAATCAGCCCCAGCATTTT CAWSPGYNQPQHF
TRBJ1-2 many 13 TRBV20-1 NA TGCAGTGCGAGGGGACAATTTAACTATGGCTACACCTTC CSARGQFNYGYTF
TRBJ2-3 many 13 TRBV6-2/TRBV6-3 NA TGTGCCAGCAGGGCCCCGGCAAGAGATACGCAGTATTTT CASRAPARDTQYF
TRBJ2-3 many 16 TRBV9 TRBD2 TGTGCCAGCAGCCTGGGACTAGCGGGAGCTTTAGATACGCAGTATTTT CASSLGLAGALDTQYF
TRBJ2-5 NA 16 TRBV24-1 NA TGTGCCACCAGTGATTTGTCATCAGTGGACCAAGAGACCCAGTACTTC CATSDLSSVDQETQYF
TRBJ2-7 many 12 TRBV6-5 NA TGTGCCAGCAAGTCCAGGGCCTTGGAGCAGTACTTC CASKSRALEQYF
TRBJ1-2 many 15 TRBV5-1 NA TGCGCCAGCAGCTTGGCCATGGGGGGTAACTATGGCTACACCTTC CASSLAMGGNYGYTF
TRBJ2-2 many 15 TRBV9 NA TGTGCCAGCAGCGTATTAGGGGAACCAGGCGGGGAGCTGTTTTTT CASSVLGEPGGELFF
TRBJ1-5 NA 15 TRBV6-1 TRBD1 TGTGCCAGCACAGGACAGGGCTATAGCAATCAGCCCCAGCATTTT CASTGQGYSNQPQHF
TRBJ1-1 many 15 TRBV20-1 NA TGCAGTGCTAGAGATCGTGCCAGAGTGAACACTGAAGCTTTCTTT CSARDRARVNTEAFF
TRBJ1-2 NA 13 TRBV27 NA TGTGCCAGCAGTCGCGACACCGGTCGAGGCTACACCTTC CASSRDTGRGYTF
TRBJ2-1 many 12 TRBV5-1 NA TGCGCCAGCAGCTTGCTCTGTTGTAAGCAGTTCTTC CASSLLCCKQFF
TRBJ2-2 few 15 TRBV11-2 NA TGTGCCAGCAGCTTAGTGTTTGCCCCGACCGGGGAGCTGTTTTTT CASSLVFAPTGELFF
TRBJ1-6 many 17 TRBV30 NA TGTGCCTGGAGTGTCATCCTCTCACGTTCCTATAATTCACCCCTCCACTTT CAWSVILSRSYNSPLHF
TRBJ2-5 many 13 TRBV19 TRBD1 TGTGCCAGTAGTATGGGGGACAGGGCGACCCAGTACTTC CASSMGDRATQYF
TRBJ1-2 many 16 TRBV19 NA TGTGCCAGTAGTATTTTGGGGCTTCCTACTTTCTATGGCTACACCTTC CASSILGLPTFYGYTF
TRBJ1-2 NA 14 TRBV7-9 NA TGTGCCAGCAGCACTTGGCACATCTCCTATGGCTACACCTTC CASSTWHISYGYTF